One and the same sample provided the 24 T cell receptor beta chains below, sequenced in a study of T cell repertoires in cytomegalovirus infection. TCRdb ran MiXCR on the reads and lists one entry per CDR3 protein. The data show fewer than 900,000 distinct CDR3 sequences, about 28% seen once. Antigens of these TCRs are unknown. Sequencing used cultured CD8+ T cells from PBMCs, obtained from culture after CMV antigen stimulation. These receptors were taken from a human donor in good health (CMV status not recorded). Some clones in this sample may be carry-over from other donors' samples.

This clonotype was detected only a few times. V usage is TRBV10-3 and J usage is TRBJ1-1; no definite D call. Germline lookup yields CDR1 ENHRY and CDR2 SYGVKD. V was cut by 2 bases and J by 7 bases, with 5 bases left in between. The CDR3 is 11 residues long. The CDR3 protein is CAISEGGEAFF. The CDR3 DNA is TGTGCCATCAGTGAGGGCGGTGAAGCTTTCTTT.

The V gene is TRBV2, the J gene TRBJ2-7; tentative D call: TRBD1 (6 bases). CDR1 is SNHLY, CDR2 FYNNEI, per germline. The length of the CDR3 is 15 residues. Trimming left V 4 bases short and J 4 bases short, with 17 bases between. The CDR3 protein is CASSGGQGSWYEQYV. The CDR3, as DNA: TGTGCCAGCAGTGGGGGTCAGGGGAGTTGGTACGAGCAGTACGTC.

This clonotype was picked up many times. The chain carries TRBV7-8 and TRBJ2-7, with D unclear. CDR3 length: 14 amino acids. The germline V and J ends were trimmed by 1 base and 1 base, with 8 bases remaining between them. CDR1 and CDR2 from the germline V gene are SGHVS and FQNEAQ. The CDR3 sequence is CASSLDVDSYEQYF. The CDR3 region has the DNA TGTGCCAGCAGCTTAGACGTAGATTCCTACGAGCAGTACTTC.

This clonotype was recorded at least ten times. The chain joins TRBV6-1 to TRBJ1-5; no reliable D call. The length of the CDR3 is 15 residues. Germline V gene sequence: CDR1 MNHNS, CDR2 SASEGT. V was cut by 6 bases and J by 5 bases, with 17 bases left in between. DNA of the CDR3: TGTGCCAGCAGCCGAGCGTGGGGAGCCGATCAGCCCCAGCATTTT. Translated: CASSRAWGADQPQHF.

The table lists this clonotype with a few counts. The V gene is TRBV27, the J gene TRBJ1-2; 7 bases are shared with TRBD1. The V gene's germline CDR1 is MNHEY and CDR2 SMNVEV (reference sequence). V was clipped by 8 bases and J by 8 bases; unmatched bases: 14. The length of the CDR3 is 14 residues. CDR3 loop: CASYSDRASWGYTF. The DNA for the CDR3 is TGTGCCAGCTACTCCGACAGGGCGTCTTGGGGCTACACCTTC.

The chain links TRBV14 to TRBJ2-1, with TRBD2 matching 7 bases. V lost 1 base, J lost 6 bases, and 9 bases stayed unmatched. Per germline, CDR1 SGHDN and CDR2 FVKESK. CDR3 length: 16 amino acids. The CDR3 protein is CASSQAPGGRPNEQFF. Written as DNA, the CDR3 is TGTGCCAGCAGCCAAGCTCCGGGGGGTAGGCCCAATGAGCAGTTCTTC.

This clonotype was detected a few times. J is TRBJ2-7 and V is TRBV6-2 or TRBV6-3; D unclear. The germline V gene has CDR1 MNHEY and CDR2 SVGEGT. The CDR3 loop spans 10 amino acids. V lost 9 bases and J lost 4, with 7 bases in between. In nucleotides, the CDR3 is TGTGCCAGTGGGCAATACGAGCAGTACGTC. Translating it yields CASGQYEQYV.

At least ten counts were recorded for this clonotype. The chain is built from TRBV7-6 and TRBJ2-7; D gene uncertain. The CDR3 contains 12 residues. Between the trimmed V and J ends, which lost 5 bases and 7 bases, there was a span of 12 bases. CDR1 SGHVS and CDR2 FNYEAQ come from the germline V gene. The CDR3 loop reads CASSANFLEQYF. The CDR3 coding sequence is TGTGCCAGCAGCGCAAACTTTTTAGAGCAGTACTTC.

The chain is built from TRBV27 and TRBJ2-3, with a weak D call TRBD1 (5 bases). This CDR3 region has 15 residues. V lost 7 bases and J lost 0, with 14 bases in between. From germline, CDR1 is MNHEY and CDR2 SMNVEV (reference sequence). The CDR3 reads CASIRAGSSTDTQYF. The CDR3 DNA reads TGTGCCAGCATCCGGGCAGGGTCGAGCACAGATACGCAGTATTTT.

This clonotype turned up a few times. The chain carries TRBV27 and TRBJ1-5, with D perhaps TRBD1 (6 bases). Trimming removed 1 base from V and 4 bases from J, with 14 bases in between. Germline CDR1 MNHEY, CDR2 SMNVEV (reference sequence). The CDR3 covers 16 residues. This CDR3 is CASSLWGQPANQPQHF. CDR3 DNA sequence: TGTGCCAGCAGTTTATGGGGGCAGCCAGCAAATCAGCCCCAGCATTTT.

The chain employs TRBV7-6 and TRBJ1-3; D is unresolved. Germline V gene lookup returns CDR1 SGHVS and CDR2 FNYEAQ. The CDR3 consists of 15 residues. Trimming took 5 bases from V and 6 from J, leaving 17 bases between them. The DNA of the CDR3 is TGTGCCAGCAGCACTCTACCGGTTAATGAAAACACCATATATTTT. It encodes CASSTLPVNENTIYF.

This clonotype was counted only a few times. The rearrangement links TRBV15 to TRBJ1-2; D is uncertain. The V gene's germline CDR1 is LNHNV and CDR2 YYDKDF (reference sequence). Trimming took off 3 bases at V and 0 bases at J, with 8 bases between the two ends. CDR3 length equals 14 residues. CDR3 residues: CATSRRSTNYGYTF. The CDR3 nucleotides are TGTGCCACCAGCAGGCGGTCTACTAACTATGGCTACACCTTC.

The DNA for the CDR3 is TGTGCCAGCAGTTTATTAGGTCCCAGGGGGCAAACTGAAGCTTTCTTT. Protein: CASSLLGPRGQTEAFF. The chain recombines TRBV27 with TRBJ1-1; TRBD1 aligns across 8 bases. Germline values: CDR1 MNHEY, CDR2 SMNVEV (reference sequence). This CDR3 is built from 16 residues. The V and J ends lost 1 base and 5 bases, in that order; junction bases with no gene match: 9.

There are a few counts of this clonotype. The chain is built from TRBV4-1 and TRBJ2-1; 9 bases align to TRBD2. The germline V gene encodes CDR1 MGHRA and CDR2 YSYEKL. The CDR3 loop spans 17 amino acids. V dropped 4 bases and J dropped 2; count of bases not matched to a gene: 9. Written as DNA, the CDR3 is TGCGCCAGCAGCCGAAAGTTAGCGGGGGCTCCCTACAATGAGCAGTTCTTC. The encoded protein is CASSRKLAGAPYNEQFF.

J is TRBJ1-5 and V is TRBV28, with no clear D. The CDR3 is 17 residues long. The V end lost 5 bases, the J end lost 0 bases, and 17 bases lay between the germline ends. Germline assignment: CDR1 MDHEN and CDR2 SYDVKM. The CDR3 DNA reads TGTGCCAGCAGTCCCCAGCGGTATGAGGATAGCAATCAGCCCCAGCATTTT. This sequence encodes CASSPQRYEDSNQPQHF.

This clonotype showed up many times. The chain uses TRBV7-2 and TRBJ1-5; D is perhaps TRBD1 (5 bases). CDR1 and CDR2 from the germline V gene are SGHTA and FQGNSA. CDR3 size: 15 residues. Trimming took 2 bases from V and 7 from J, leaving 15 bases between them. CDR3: CASSLNGGVGQPQHF. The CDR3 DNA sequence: TGTGCCAGCAGCTTAAATGGAGGGGTGGGGCAGCCCCAGCATTTT.

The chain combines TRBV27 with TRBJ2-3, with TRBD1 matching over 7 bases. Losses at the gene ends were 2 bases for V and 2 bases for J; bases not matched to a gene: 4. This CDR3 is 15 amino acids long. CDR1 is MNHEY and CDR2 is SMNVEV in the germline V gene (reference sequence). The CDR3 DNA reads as TGTGCCAGCAGTTTAAGGGGGCGACCCACAGATACGCAGTATTTT. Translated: CASSLRGRPTDTQYF.

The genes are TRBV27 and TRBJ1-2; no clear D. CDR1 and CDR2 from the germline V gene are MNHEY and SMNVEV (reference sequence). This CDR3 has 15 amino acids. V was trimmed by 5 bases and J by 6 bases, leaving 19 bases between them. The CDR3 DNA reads TGTGCCAGCAGTCCCCGGGGAGGGCACGTCGATGGCTACACCTTC. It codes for CASSPRGGHVDGYTF.

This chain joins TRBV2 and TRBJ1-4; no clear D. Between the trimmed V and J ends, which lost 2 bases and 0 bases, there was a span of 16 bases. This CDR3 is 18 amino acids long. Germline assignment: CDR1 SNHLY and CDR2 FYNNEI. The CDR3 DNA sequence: TGTGCCAGCAGTGAATACGGTGGAGGTACTGCAACTAATGAAAAACTGTTTTTT. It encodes CASSEYGGGTATNEKLFF.

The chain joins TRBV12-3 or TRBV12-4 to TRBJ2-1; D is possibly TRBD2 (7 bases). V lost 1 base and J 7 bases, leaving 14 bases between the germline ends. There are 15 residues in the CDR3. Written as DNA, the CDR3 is TGTGCCAGCAGTTTAGATAGGGGGGGCCGAAATGAGCAGTTCTTC. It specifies CASSLDRGGRNEQFF.

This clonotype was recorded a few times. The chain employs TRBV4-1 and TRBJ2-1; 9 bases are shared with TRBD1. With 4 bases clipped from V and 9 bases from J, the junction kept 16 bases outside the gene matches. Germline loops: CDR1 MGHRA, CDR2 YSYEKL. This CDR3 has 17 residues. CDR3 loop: CASSLFPGQGAGSEQFF. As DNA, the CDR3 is TGCGCCAGCAGCCTTTTCCCGGGACAGGGAGCGGGGAGTGAGCAGTTCTTC.

DNA for the CDR3: TGCAGTGCTCAGGGGTATTTTGGCTACACCTTC. Its protein is CSAQGYFGYTF. The chain couples TRBV20-1 to TRBJ1-2, with a tentative D call TRBD1 (6 bases). The CDR3 spans 11 residues. V was shortened by 5 bases and J by 7 bases, with 11 bases between the two germline ends. Germline V gene lookup returns CDR1 DFQATT and CDR2 SNEGSKA (reference sequence).

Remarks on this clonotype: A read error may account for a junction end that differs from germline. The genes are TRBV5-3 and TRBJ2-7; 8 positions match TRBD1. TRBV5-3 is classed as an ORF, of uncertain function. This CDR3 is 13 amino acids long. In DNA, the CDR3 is TGTGCCAGCAGCTTCAGGGGGCAGAACGAGCAGTACTTC. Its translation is CASSFRGQNEQYF.

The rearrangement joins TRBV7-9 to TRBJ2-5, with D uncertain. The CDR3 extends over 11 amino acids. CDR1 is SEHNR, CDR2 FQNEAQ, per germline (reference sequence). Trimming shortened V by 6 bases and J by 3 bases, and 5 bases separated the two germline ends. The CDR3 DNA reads TGTGCCAGCAGGAAAGAAGAGACCCAGTACTTC. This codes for CASRKEETQYF.